This entry lists 21 T cell receptor beta chains sequenced from one sample in a study of T cell responses to AZD1222 COVID-19 vaccine (dated by TCRdb to the early 2020s). The library was prepared using the immunoSEQ multiplex PCR assay. TCRdb stores this immuneACCESS table with in-frame sequences only. Part of the clones is absent; in the studies checked, under half of the shortfall reflects unresolved V genes, and no reason is known for the rest. A total of tens of thousands of clones appear in this sample, 75% to 90% of them only once. Roughly 2.4% of the sample goes to the ten largest clones. What the time point label conveys for this sample: about 28 days (+/-7) after the second vaccine dose. The material was peripheral blood, obtained 28 days after the second AZD1222 dose. These receptor sequences come from an adult who received the AZD1222 COVID-19 vaccine.

This clone appeared a few times. The genes are TRBV2 and TRBJ1-3; 7 positions agree with TRBD1. CDR1 is SNHLY, CDR2 FYNNEI, per germline. The CDR3 is 14 amino acids. The V segment lost 7 bases and the J segment 4 bases; nucleotides outside the gene matches: 7. CDR3 sequence reads: CASKAQGPGNTIYF. DNA for the CDR3: TGTGCCAGCAAAGCACAGGGGCCCGGAAACACCATATATTTT.

V gene TRBV6-2 or TRBV6-3 combines with J gene TRBJ2-1, with 10 bases lining up with TRBD2. CDR1 is MNHEY and CDR2 is SVGEGT in the germline V gene. Germline trimming cut 2 bases from V and 2 bases from J; bases unmatched to any gene: 9. This CDR3 has 18 residues. The CDR3 sequence: CASSYKGPSGRPYNEQFF. The CDR3 DNA reads TGTGCCAGCAGTTACAAGGGACCTAGCGGGAGACCCTACAATGAGCAGTTCTTC.

The genes are TRBV30 and TRBJ1-1; D possibly corresponds to TRBD1 (5 bases). The CDR3 runs to 14 residues. CDR1 is GTSNPN and CDR2 is SVGIG in the germline V gene (reference sequence). V lost 0 bases and J 4 bases, leaving 12 bases between the germline ends. The CDR3, as DNA: TGTGCCTGGAGTGTCCTCAGGGAAAGCACTGAAGCTTTCTTT. It specifies CAWSVLRESTEAFF. The whole variable domain, remainder taken from reference TRBV30 and TRBJ1-1, is SQTIHQWPATLVQPVGSPLSLECTVEGTSNPNLYWYRQAAGRGLQLLFYSVGIGQISSEVPQNLSASRPQDRQFILSSKKLLLSDSGFYLCAWSVLRESTEAFFGQGTRLTVV.

This clone was detected only once. The CDR3 spells CASSLGQGGTEAFF. Here the CDR3 DNA reads TGTGCCAGCAGCTTGGGACAGGGAGGAACTGAAGCTTTCTTT. The chain employs TRBV5-4 and TRBJ1-1; 7 nucleotides line up with TRBD1. Germline V lookup: CDR1 SGHNT, CDR2 YYREEE (reference sequence). The CDR3 extends over 14 amino acids. J lost 5 bases, V lost 0 bases, and 4 bases had no gene match.

The V and J genes are TRBV13 and TRBJ2-1; 9 positions match TRBD1. With 4 bases clipped from V and 0 bases from J, the junction kept 1 base outside the gene matches. The CDR3 runs 15 residues. From germline, CDR1 is PRHDT and CDR2 FYEKMQ (reference sequence). The CDR3 sequence: CASSWTGVSYNEQFF. The DNA of the CDR3 is TGTGCCAGCAGCTGGACAGGGGTCTCCTACAATGAGCAGTTCTTC.

V gene TRBV6-6 combines with J gene TRBJ1-1; D is unclear. V lost 5 bases and J lost 0, with 4 bases in between. CDR3 size: 12 residues. Germline-derived CDR1 and CDR2 are MNHNY and SVGAGI (reference sequence). CDR3 sequence (DNA): TGTGCCAGCAGTACACTGAACACTGAAGCTTTCTTT. It yields the protein CASSTLNTEAFF.

This clone was recorded once. This sequence joins TRBV5-4 and TRBJ2-1, with 15 bases fitting TRBD2. V trimming: 0 bases; J trimming: 2 bases; junction bases outside the gene matches: 3. Germline V gene sequence: CDR1 SGHNT, CDR2 YYREEE (reference sequence). This CDR3 spans 18 amino acids. CDR3 in DNA: TGTGCCAGCAGCTTGGCCGGACTAGCGGGGGGGCCCTACAATGAGCAGTTCTTC. Translating it yields CASSLAGLAGGPYNEQFF.

The count of this clone is one. The CDR3 DNA reads TGTGCCAGCAGCCTCCGGACAGGGGGGAAGCGGCATGGCTACACCTTC. Translated, it gives CASSLRTGGKRHGYTF. The chain is built from TRBV9 and TRBJ1-2; 10 bases align to TRBD1. The CDR3 totals 16 residues. The junction had 12 bases not matched to a gene; V was cut back by 4 bases and J by 6 bases. Germline lookup yields CDR1 SGDLS and CDR2 YYNGEE.

The chain joins TRBV6-5 to TRBJ1-2; D perhaps matches TRBD1 (5 bases). Germline CDR1 reads MNHEY; CDR2 reads SVGAGI. Deletions cut 5 bases from V and 2 bases from J, with 15 bases between. The CDR3 covers 15 residues. The CDR3 loop is CASSPGGMLNYGYTF. CDR3 in DNA: TGTGCCAGCAGTCCCGGGGGGATGTTGAACTATGGCTACACCTTC.

The rearrangement uses TRBV14 and TRBJ1-1; 10 nucleotides agree with TRBD1. The CDR3 loop spans 13 amino acids. Unmatched junction bases numbered 2, after V lost 4 bases and J lost 6 bases. Per germline, CDR1 SGHDN and CDR2 FVKESK. CDR3 DNA: TGTGCCAGCAGCCTAGGACAGGGGGCTGAAGCTTTCTTT. This translates into CASSLGQGAEAFF.

This sequence joins TRBV7-9 and TRBJ1-1; 7 bases are a match to TRBD1. The CDR3 runs 14 residues. V lost 3 bases to trimming and J lost 3 bases; unmatched junction nucleotides: 4. Per germline, CDR1 SEHNR and CDR2 FQNEAQ (reference sequence). Here the CDR3 DNA reads TGTGCCAGCAGCTTCCGCACAGGGGACACTGAAGCTTTCTTT. This encodes CASSFRTGDTEAFF.

This clone was seen a single time. The chain employs TRBV21-1 and TRBJ2-4. TRBV21-1 is designated a pseudogene. The CDR3 length is 14 residues. CDR3 in amino acids: CASRPYWNANIQYF. The CDR3 DNA reads as TGTGCCAGCAGACCCTACTGGAACGCAAACATTCAGTACTTC.

The gene calls are TRBV5-6 and TRBJ1-4; 8 bases map to TRBD1. CDR3 size: 16 residues. CDR1 and CDR2 (germline): SGHDT, YYEEEE. J gave up 5 bases and V 2 bases, and 8 bases lay outside the gene matches. DNA of the CDR3: TGTGCCAGCAGCTTTGACAGGGGCGCCGAAAATGAAAAACTGTTTTTT. It codes for CASSFDRGAENEKLFF.

The chain carries TRBV18 and TRBJ2-7, with D maybe TRBD2 (6 bases). CDR3 length: 13 amino acids. V lost 6 bases to trimming and J lost 4 bases, with 13 bases between them. Germline loops: CDR1 KGHSH, CDR2 LQKENI. CDR3 amino acids: CASSRSGEYEQYF. CDR3 nucleotides: TGTGCCAGCTCCCGATCGGGAGAGTACGAGCAGTACTTC.

V is TRBV6-1 and J is TRBJ1-2, with 10 bases identical to TRBD1. The CDR3 loop spans 15 amino acids. V lost 2 bases to trimming and J lost 3 bases; unmatched junction nucleotides: 3. Germline V CDR1 and CDR2: MNHNS, SASEGT. The CDR3 DNA sequence: TGTGCCAGCAGTGAACGGACAGGGGGTGACTATGGCTACACCTTC. Protein sequence: CASSERTGGDYGYTF.

In this sample, this clone turned up once. V gene TRBV27 combines with J gene TRBJ2-5; no reliable D call. Germline V gene lookup returns CDR1 MNHEY and CDR2 SMNVEV (reference sequence). Trimming took off 3 bases at V and 1 base at J, with 6 bases between the two ends. The CDR3 has 13 residues. CDR3 sequence (DNA): TGTGCCAGCAGTTTCCGGTCCCAAGAGACCCAGTACTTC. Its translation is CASSFRSQETQYF.

The chain joins TRBV11-3 to TRBJ2-1, with 9 bases identical to TRBD2. The germline V gene has CDR1 SGHNT and CDR2 YENEEA. This CDR3 is 15 amino acids long. The junction had 3 bases not matched to a gene; V was cut back by 2 bases and J by 4 bases. Here the CDR3 reads CASSLRSGGYNEQFF. CDR3 sequence (DNA): TGTGCCAGCAGCTTACGTAGCGGGGGATACAATGAGCAGTTCTTC.

The rearrangement uses TRBV19 and TRBJ2-3; 12 bases map to TRBD2. V shed 7 bases, J shed 1 base, and the junction held 6 bases outside the gene matches. Germline CDR1 reads LNHDA; CDR2 reads SQIVND (reference sequence). This CDR3 is built from 16 residues. The CDR3, as DNA: TGTGCCAGTATGCTAGCGGGAGGGCCCCGCACAGATACGCAGTATTTT. This translates into CASMLAGGPRTDTQYF.

The chain is built from TRBV19 and TRBJ1-2; TRBD1 aligns across 9 bases. Germline-derived CDR1 and CDR2 are LNHDA and SQIVND (reference sequence). V lost 7 bases and J lost 4; bases outside the gene matches: 7. CDR3 length: 14 amino acids. The CDR3 loop is CASIPGGQGYGYTF. In DNA, the CDR3 is TGTGCCAGTATCCCCGGGGGACAGGGCTATGGCTACACCTTC.

This clone occurred once. This chain links TRBV30 with TRBJ2-7; possibly TRBD2 for D (6 bases). The germline V and J ends were trimmed by 2 bases and 3 bases, with 14 bases remaining between them. Germline lookup yields CDR1 GTSNPN and CDR2 SVGIG (reference sequence). The CDR3 consists of 14 residues. CDR3 coding DNA: TGTGCCTGGAGTCTAATTGGGAGGTTCTACGAGCAGTACTTC. It specifies CAWSLIGRFYEQYF.

This chain uses TRBV6-1 with TRBJ1-3; D possibly corresponds to TRBD1 (5 bases). Germline V gives CDR1 MNHNS, CDR2 SASEGT. V lost 1 base and J lost 4, with 8 bases in between. This CDR3 is built from 14 residues. The CDR3 coding sequence is TGTGCCAGCAGTGAAGGGACATCGGGAAACACCATATATTTT. Amino acids: CASSEGTSGNTIYF.